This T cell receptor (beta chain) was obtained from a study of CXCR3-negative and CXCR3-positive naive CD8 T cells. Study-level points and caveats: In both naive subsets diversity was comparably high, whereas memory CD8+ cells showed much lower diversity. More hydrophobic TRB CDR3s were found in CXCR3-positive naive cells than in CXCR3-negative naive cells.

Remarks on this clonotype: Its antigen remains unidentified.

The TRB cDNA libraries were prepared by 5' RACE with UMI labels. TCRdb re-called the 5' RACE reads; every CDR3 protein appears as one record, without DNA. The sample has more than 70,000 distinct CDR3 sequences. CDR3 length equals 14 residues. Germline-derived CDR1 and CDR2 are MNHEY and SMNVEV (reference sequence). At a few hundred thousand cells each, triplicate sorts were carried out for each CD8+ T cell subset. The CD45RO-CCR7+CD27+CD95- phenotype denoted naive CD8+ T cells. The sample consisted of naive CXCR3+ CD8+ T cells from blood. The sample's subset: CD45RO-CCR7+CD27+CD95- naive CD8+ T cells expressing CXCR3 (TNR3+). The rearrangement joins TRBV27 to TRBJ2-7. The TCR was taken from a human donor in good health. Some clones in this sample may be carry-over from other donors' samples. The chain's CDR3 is CASSLFFGRYEQYF.